The T cell receptor beta chain under discussion was sequenced for a study of early T cells in non-severe SARS-CoV-2 infection (dated by TCRdb to the early 2020s). Regarding the study in general: Bulk RNA from unsorted whole blood was used for TCR sequencing, so alpha and beta chains could not be paired.

At the junction V is shortened by 5 bases and J by 6 bases, with 14 bases in between. As encoded in the germline V gene, CDR1 is SGHRS while CDR2 is YFSETQ. The CDR3 spans 13 residues, from the cysteine through the phenylalanine. Only the CDR3 portion is preserved as DNA: 39 bases, with reading frame beginning at the first base. Libraries were prepared through 5' RACE. Reads for this sample came from a NextSeq 500. To correct for sequencing error and PCR bias, the TCR library protocol tagged individual cDNA molecules with unique molecular identifiers. Both TCR alpha and beta chains were sequenced, and tight co-correlation was observed between alpha and beta sequence abundances in each sample. The study's processing was this. Decombinator V4 was used to annotate TCR sequences for V gene, J gene and CDR3. Expanded TCRs were defined as changing significantly between any two time points under a Poisson model with p below 0.0001. TCR abundances were normalised to the total number of TCRs sequenced per sample and were expressed as counts per million. MAIT TCRs were defined by TRAV1-2 paired with TRAJ12, TRAJ20 or TRAJ33, and iNKT TCRs by TRAV10 paired with TRAJ18. A search of VDJdb, accessed on 1 November 2021, was run for TCRs annotated to CMV, EBV and SARS-CoV-2, with TCRs annotated for multiple antigens excluded. Starting from the raw public reads, TCRdb applied fastp trimming at Q25, assembled clones with MiXCR and retained in-frame beta chains. Each entry is one CDR3 protein sequence, shown with its most common DNA and genes. These V and J calls are TCRdb output, not the study's own analysis. Present in this sample are 70,000 to 90,000 distinct CDR3 sequences, about 11% of which were seen just once. The ten biggest clones cover approximately 4.5% of the sample.

Paper-wide results and their limitations: VDJdb matching was skewed toward anti-spike CD8 responses and likely underestimated virus-specific expansions by missing private and CD4 specificities.

Set within a cohort of healthcare workers in London, UK, this nested case-control study involved weekly PCR testing of nasopharyngeal swabs along with blood sampling. Healthcare workers were recruited between 23 and 31 March 2020, during the week of the UK lockdown, and were followed weekly for up to 16 weeks. This clonotype has a handful of counts. Its antigen remains unidentified. Base qualities are not recorded, but no much larger clone differs from it by a single base. Sequencing was performed on whole blood. The sequence was obtained from an adult who was a healthcare worker with PCR-confirmed SARS-CoV-2 infection or an uninfected control (not recorded which). The rearrangement joined TRBV5-1 to TRBJ1-1, and the D gene may be TRBD1, 6 bases matching. The CDR3: CASSWQGMPEAFF. Here is the DNA: TGCGCCAGCAGTTGGCAGGGGATGCCTGAAGCTTTCTTT.